This T cell receptor (beta chain) was sequenced during a study of blood T cell repertoires in COVID-19. The germline V gene has CDR1 MDHEN and CDR2 SYDVKM. The CDR3 is 11 amino acids. V lost 8 bases to trimming and J lost 7 bases, with 11 bases between them. Only in-frame clones appear in the TCRdb table, and some are missing; sequencing was by immunoSEQ multiplex PCR. The sample records over 50,000 clones, approximately 83% being singletons. This chain connects TRBV28 to TRBJ2-5; D not certain. Source material: peripheral blood. This sequence originates from a human donor in a cohort sampled during active COVID-19. The CDR3 loop reads CASATQRTQYF. The CDR3 DNA reads as TGTGCCAGCGCGACCCAGCGGACCCAGTACTTC.